This T cell receptor (beta chain) comes out of a study of T cells in Graves' hyperthyroidism and ophthalmopathy. Study-wide results and caveats: With a median lead of about six months before onset, the model predicted ophthalmopathy. Researchers found most expanded thyroid clonotypes above 0.001 in blood as well.

Amplification targeted TCR beta CDR3 regions from RNA transcripts. HTBI primers were employed in a first-round RT-PCR of the TCR CDR3. Via MiXCR, TCRdb re-called the multiplex PCR reads, giving one row per CDR3 protein. This sample has around 720,000 distinct CDR3 sequences, with under 45% found just once. Deletions cut 1 base from V and 4 bases from J, with 8 bases between. The germline gives CDR1 SGHTA, CDR2 FQGTGA. This CDR3 is built from 13 residues. This clonotype was detected many times. Its antigen is currently unknown. V is TRBV7-3 and J is TRBJ2-7, with D perhaps TRBD1 (6 bases). This sequence was found in a woman aged 40 to 50 with Graves' hyperthyroidism. The sample was blood. The CDR3 loop reads CASSLIQGYEQYF. The CDR3 DNA follows: TGTGCCAGCAGCTTAATACAGGGATACGAGCAGTACTTC.